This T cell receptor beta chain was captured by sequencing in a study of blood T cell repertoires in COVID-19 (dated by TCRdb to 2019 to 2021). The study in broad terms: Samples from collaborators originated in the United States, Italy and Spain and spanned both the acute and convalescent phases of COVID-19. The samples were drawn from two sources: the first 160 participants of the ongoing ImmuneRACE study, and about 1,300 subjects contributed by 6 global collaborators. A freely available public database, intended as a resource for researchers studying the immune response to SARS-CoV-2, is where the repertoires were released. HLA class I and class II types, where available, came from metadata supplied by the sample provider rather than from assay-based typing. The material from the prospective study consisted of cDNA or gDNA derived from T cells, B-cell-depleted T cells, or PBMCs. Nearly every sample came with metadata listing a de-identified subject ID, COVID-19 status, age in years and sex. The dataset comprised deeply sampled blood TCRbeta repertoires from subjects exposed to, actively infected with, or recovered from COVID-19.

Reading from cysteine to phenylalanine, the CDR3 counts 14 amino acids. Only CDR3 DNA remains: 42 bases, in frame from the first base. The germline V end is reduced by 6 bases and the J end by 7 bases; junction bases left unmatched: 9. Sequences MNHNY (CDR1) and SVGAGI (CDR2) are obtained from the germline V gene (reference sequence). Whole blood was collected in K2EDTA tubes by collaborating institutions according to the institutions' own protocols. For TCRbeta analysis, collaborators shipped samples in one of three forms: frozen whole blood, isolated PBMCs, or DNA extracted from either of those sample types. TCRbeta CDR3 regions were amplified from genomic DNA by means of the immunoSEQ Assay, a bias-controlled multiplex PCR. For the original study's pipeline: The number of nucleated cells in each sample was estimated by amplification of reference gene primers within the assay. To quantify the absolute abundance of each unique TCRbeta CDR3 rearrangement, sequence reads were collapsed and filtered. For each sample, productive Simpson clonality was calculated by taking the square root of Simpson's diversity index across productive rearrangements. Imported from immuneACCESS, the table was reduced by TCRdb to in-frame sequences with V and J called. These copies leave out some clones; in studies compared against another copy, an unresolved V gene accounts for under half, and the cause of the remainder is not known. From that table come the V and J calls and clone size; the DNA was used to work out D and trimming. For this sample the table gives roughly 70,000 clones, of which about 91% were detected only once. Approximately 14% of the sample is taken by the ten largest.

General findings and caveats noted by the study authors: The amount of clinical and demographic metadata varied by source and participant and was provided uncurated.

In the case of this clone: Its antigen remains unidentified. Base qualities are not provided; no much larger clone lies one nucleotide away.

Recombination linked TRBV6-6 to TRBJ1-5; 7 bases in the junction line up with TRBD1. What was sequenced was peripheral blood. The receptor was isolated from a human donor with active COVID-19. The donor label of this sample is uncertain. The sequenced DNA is TGTGCCAGCAGGCCAGACAGGGACTTACAGCCCCAGCATTTT. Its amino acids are CASRPDRDLQPQHF.